Many counts were recorded for the clone carrying this T cell receptor beta chain. Its target is not known. Individual cDNA molecules received unique molecular identifiers. TCRdb itself ran the 5' RACE reads through MiXCR, one entry per CDR3 protein. Here the sample spans about 77,000 distinct CDR3 sequences, less than 20% being singletons. The sample originates from a study of early T cells in non-severe SARS-CoV-2 infection. Study overall: Sequencing input comprised bulk RNA from unsorted whole blood; chain pairing was not available.

General study points: Private and CD4 specificities were missed by VDJdb matching, which favored anti-spike CD8 responses.

The sequence derives from an adult who was a healthcare worker with PCR-confirmed SARS-CoV-2 infection or an uninfected control (not recorded which). The sequencing input was whole blood.

The CDR3 region has the DNA TGTGCCTGGAGTGTACTCGGGGGAATGAACACTGAAGCTTTCTTT. Its translation is CAWSVLGGMNTEAFF. The chain joins TRBV30 to TRBJ1-1; perhaps TRBD1 as D (5 bases). Trimming removed 0 bases at V and 0 bases at J, with 11 bases between. The CDR3 extends over 15 amino acids. Germline values: CDR1 GTSNPN, CDR2 SVGIG (reference sequence).